The T cell receptor (beta chain) under discussion was sequenced for a study of blood T cells in healthy people across ages. Findings and limits, study-wide: Long-lived donors exceeded aged donors in naive CD4+ cells and diversity. CMV status of donors was not determined, possibly confounding expanded clonotype changes.

CDR1 is LGHDT, CDR2 YNNKEL, per germline (reference sequence). The CDR3 loop spans 14 amino acids. V lost 0 bases to trimming and J lost 10 bases, with 12 bases between them. For this clonotype: Its antigen is unidentified.

A J-beta primer mix and a sample-barcoded 5' primer were used in a second PCR of roughly 6 to 11 cycles. Every cDNA was tagged by a template-switch adaptor with 12 random nucleotides. TCRdb passed the 5' RACE reads through MiXCR, listing each CDR3 protein once. The table records roughly 640,000 distinct CDR3 sequences, approximately 30% of them present only once. The sample taken for sequencing was blood. The TCR was taken from a woman of 80 years or more in good health. The chain couples TRBV3-1 to TRBJ1-4, with D unclear. The DNA of the CDR3 is TGTGCCAGCAGCCAAGAGGTCGACGGAGGAAAACTGTTTTTT. This codes for CASSQEVDGGKLFF.